What follows are 8 T cell receptor beta chains derived from one specimen sequenced in a study of shared clonotypes between healthy human individuals. Produced via immunoSEQ multiplex PCR; TCRdb's table is partial and in-frame only. Of around 440,000 clones detected, roughly 80% appear once; the ten largest clones hold approximately 12%. Sequencing was carried out using PBMCs. Receptors were obtained from a woman aged 40 to 50 in good health. Some clones in this sample may be carry-over from other donors' samples.

The V gene is TRBV29-1, the J gene TRBJ1-2; no definite D call. This CDR3 region has 13 residues. Trimming pared 2 bases from V and 0 bases from J, leaving 7 bases between. Germline V lookup: CDR1 SQVTM, CDR2 ANQGSEA. The CDR3: CSVERRANYGYTF. The CDR3 DNA sequence: TGCAGCGTTGAACGGAGGGCTAACTATGGCTACACCTTC.

The V gene is TRBV6-5, the J gene TRBJ2-1; D possibly corresponds to TRBD1 (6 bases). Trimming stripped 9 bases from V and 1 base from J, with 13 bases between. Looked up from germline, CDR1 is MNHEY and CDR2 is SVGAGI. This CDR3 has 14 residues. CDR3: CASQQGASYNEQFF. The CDR3, as DNA: TGTGCCAGTCAACAGGGCGCTTCCTACAATGAGCAGTTCTTC.

The gene calls are TRBV11-2 and TRBJ2-3; weak D call: TRBD2 (6 bases). The germline gives CDR1 SGHAT, CDR2 FQNNGV. CDR3 length: 16 residues. V lost 4 bases, J lost 1 base, and 15 bases lay in between. CDR3 amino acids: CASSSVDGEGTDTQYF. CDR3 bases: TGTGCCAGCAGCTCAGTGGACGGGGAGGGCACAGATACGCAGTATTTT.

The J gene is TRBJ2-3, the V gene TRBV7-3, with no clear D. Germline loops: CDR1 SGHTA, CDR2 FQGTGA. The CDR3 runs 13 residues. V lost 4 bases and J lost 5, with 10 bases in between. The CDR3 protein is CASSSNPLDTQYF. The CDR3 DNA follows: TGTGCCAGCAGCTCAAACCCCCTAGATACGCAGTATTTT.

A remark on this clone: The likely explanation is a read error, given a far larger clone one base away. CDR3 sequence (DNA): TGTGCCAGCAGCGCAGGACCGGCCTACGAGCAGTACTTC. It translates to CASSAGPAYEQYF. The chain couples TRBV7-9 to TRBJ2-7; D is unclear. The CDR3 loop spans 13 amino acids. The V gene lost 5 bases and the J gene lost 2 bases, with 10 bases spanning the gap. Germline CDR1 SEHNR, CDR2 FQNEAQ (reference sequence).

This clone was seen just once. The V gene is TRBV7-2, the J gene TRBJ1-4, with 7 bases fitting TRBD1. Unmatched junction bases numbered 7, after V lost 5 bases and J lost 7 bases. This CDR3 comprises 14 residues. The germline gives CDR1 SGHTA, CDR2 FQGNSA. CDR3 amino acids: CASSPRGLGEKLFF. The CDR3 bases are TGTGCCAGCAGCCCGAGGGGGCTTGGTGAAAAACTGTTTTTT. Based on the CDR3 plus reference TRBV7-2 and TRBJ1-4, the full variable domain is GAGVSQSPSNKVTEKGKDVELRCDPISGHTALYWYRQSLGQGLEFLIYFQGNSAPDKSGLPSDRFSAERTGGSVSTLTIQRTQQEDSAVYLCASSPRGLGEKLFFGSGTQLSVL.

For this clone: A read error may produce the germline difference seen at one junction end. This rearrangement joins TRBV7-9 to TRBJ2-1; 8 bases match TRBD2. CDR3 length equals 12 residues. Germline CDR1 SEHNR, CDR2 FQNEAQ (reference sequence). The CDR3 region has the DNA TGTGCCAGCAGCTCCGGACTAGCCCAGGTGCTCTTC. Translated, it gives CASSSGLAQVLF.

The V and J genes are TRBV15 and TRBJ1-2; no clear D. Germline V gene lookup returns CDR1 LNHNV and CDR2 YYDKDF (reference sequence). The CDR3 spans 17 residues. Deletions cut 0 bases from V and 4 bases from J, with 18 bases between. The CDR3 bases are TGTGCCACCAGCAGAGAAAGCCCGGTTAGCCGCCTCTATGGCTACACCTTC. Translated, it gives CATSRESPVSRLYGYTF.